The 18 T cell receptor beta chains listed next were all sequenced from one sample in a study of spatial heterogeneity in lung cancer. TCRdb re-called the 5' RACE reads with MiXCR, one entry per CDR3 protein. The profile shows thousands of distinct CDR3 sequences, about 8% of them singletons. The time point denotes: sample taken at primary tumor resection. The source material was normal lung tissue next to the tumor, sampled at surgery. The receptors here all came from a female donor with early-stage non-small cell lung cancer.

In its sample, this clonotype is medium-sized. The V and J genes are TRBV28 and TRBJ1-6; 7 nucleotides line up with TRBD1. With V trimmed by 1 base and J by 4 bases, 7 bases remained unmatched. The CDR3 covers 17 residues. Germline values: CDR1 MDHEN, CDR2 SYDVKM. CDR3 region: CASSLLGAGQYNSPLHF. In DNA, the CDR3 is TGTGCCAGCAGTTTATTGGGCGCGGGACAGTATAATTCACCCCTCCACTTT. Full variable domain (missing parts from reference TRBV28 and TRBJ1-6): DVKVTQSSRYLVKRTGEKVFLECVQDMDHENMFWYRQDPGLGLRLIYFSYDVKMKEKGDIPEGYSVSREKKERFSLILESASTNQTSMYLCASSLLGAGQYNSPLHFGNGTRLTVT.

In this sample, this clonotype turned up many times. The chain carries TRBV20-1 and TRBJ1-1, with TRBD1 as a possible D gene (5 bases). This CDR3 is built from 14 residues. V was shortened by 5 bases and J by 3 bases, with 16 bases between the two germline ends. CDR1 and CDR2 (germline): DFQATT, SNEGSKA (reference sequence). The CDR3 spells CSAPRIGGDTEAFF. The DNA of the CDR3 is TGCAGTGCTCCTCGTATAGGAGGGGACACTGAAGCTTTCTTT.

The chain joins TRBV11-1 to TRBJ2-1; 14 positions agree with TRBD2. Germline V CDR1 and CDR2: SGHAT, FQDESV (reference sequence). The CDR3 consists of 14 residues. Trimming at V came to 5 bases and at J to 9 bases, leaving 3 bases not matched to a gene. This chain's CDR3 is CASSRGTSGGEQFF. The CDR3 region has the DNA TGTGCCAGCAGCCGTGGGACTAGCGGGGGTGAGCAGTTCTTC. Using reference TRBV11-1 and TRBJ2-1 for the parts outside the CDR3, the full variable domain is EAEVAQSPRYKITEKSQAVAFWCDPISGHATLYWYRQILGQGPELLVQFQDESVVDDSQLPKDRFSAERLKGVDSTLKIQPAELGDSAMYLCASSRGTSGGEQFFGPGTRLTVL.

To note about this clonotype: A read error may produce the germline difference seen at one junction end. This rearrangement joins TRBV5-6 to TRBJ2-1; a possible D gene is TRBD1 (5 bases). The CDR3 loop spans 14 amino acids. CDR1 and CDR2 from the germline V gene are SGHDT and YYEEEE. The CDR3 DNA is TGTGCCAGCAGCTTCCAGGGTACATACAATGAGCTGTTCTTC. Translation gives CASSFQGTYNELFF. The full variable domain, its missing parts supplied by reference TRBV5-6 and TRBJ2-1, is DAGVTQSPTHLIKTRGQQVTLRCSPKSGHDTVSWYQQALGQGPQFIFQYYEEEERQRGNFPDRFSGHQFPNYSSELNVNALLLGDSALYLCASSFQGTYNELFFGPGTRLTVL.

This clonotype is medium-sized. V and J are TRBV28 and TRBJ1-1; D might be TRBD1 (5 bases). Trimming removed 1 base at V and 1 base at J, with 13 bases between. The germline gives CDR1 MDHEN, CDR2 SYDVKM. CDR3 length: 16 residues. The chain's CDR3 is CASSLFGRAWNTEAFF. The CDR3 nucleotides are TGTGCCAGCAGTTTATTCGGCAGGGCTTGGAACACTGAAGCTTTCTTT.

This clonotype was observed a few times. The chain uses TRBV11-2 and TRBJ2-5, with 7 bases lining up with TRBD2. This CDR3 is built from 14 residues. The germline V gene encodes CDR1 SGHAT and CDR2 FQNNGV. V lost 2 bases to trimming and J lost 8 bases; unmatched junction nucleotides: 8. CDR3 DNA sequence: TGTGCCAGCAGCTTACTAGCGGAGGGAGGAACCCAGTACTTC. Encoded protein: CASSLLAEGGTQYF. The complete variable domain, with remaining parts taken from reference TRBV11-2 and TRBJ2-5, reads EAGVAQSPRYKIIEKRQSVAFWCNPISGHATLYWYQQILGQGPKLLIQFQNNGVVDDSQLPKDRFSAERLKGVDSTLKIQPAKLEDSAVYLCASSLLAEGGTQYFGPGTRLLVL.

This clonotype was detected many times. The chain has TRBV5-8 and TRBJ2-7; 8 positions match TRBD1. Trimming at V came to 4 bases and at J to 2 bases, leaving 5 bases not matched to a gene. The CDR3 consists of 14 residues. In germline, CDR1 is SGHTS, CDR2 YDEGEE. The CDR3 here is CASSHGTGAYEQYF. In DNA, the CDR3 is TGTGCCAGCAGCCACGGGACAGGCGCCTACGAGCAGTACTTC. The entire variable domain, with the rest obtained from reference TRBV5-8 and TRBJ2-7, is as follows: EAGVTQSPTHLIKTRGQQATLRCSPISGHTSVYWYQQALGLGLQFLLWYDEGEERNRGNFPPRFSGRQFPNYSSELNVNALELEDSALYLCASSHGTGAYEQYFGPGTRLTVT.

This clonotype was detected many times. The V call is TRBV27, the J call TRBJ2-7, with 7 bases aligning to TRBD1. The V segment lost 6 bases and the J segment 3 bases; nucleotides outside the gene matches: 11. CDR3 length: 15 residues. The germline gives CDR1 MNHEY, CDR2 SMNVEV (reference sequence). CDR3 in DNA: TGTGCCAGCAGCCTGTTCGGGACAGTGGGCTACGAGCAGTACTTC. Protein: CASSLFGTVGYEQYF.

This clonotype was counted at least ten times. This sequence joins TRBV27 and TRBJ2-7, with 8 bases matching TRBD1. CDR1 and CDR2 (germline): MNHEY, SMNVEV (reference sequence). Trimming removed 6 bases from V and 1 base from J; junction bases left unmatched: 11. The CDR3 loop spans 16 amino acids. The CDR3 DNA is TGTGCCAGCAGAGCCTTCCCCCGGGACAGGTCCTACGAGCAGTACTTC. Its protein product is CASRAFPRDRSYEQYF.

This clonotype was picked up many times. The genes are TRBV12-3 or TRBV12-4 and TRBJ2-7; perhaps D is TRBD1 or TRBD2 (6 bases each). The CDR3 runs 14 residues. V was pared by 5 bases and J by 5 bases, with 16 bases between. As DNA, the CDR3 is TGTGCCAGCAGTCGGGGGCAGGCTGGCGACGAGCAGTACTTC. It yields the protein CASSRGQAGDEQYF.

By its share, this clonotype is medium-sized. CDR3 protein: CATKERGALGTTGELFF. The DNA of the CDR3 is TGTGCCACAAAAGAGCGGGGGGCCTTGGGGACCACCGGGGAGCTGTTTTTT. The genes are TRBV10-3 and TRBJ2-2; the match to TRBD2 covers 9 bases. The CDR3 runs 17 residues. J gave up 4 bases and V 10 bases, and 16 bases lay outside the gene matches. The germline CDR1 and CDR2 sequences are ENHRY and SYGVKD.

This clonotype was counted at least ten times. The CDR3 spells CASSEWGRRSYEQYF. The CDR3 nucleotides are TGCGCCAGCAGTGAGTGGGGTAGACGGTCCTACGAGCAGTACTTC. The chain uses TRBV10-2 and TRBJ2-7; no reliable D call. Trimming removed 1 base from V and 1 base from J, with 11 bases in between. The CDR3 is made up of 15 amino acids. Germline V gene lookup returns CDR1 WSHSY and CDR2 SAAADI.

CDR3: CASSAWMGGEETQYF. Written as DNA, the CDR3 is TGTGCCAGCAGCGCTTGGATGGGGGGAGAAGAGACCCAGTACTTC. The chain uses TRBV7-9 and TRBJ2-5; TRBD2 is a possible D gene (6 bases). Germline lookup yields CDR1 SEHNR and CDR2 FQNEAQ (reference sequence). Trimming took 5 bases from V and 3 from J, leaving 16 bases between them. The CDR3 sequence is 15 residues long. The entire variable domain, with the rest obtained from reference TRBV7-9 and TRBJ2-5, is as follows: DTGVSQNPRHKITKRGQNVTFRCDPISEHNRLYWYRQTLGQGPEFLTYFQNEAQLEKSRLLSDRFSAERPKGSFSTLEIQRTEQGDSAMYLCASSAWMGGEETQYFGPGTRLLVL.

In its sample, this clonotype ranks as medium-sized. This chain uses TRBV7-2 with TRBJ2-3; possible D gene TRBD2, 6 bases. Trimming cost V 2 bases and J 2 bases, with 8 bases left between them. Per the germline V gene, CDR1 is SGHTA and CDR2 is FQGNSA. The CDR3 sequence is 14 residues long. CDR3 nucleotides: TGTGCCAGCAGCTTAACTAGCTCCACAGATACGCAGTATTTT. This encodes CASSLTSSTDTQYF.

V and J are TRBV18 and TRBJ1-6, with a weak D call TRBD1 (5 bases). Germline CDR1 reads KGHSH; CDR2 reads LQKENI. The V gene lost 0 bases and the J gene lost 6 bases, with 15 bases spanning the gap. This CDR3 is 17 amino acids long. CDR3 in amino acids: CASSPPGIGGGNSPLHF. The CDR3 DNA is TGTGCCAGCTCACCACCGGGCATCGGGGGTGGTAATTCACCCCTCCACTTT.

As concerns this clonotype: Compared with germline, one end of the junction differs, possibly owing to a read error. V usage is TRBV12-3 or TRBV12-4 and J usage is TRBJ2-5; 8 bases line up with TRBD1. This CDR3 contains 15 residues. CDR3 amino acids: CASSYRQGSEDTQYF. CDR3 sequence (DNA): TGTGCCAGCAGTTATCGACAGGGGAGCGAAGATACCCAGTACTTC.

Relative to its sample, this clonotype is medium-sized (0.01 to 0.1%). The CDR3 region has the DNA TGTGCCAGCAGCAAGCGGGGGGCCAGCACAGATACGCAGTATTTT. Translation gives CASSKRGASTDTQYF. This chain connects TRBV7-8 to TRBJ2-3; TRBD2 aligns across 9 bases. Trimming cost V 5 bases and J 0 bases; bases outside gene matches: 3. This CDR3 has 15 residues. Germline CDR1 and CDR2: SGHVS and FQNEAQ.

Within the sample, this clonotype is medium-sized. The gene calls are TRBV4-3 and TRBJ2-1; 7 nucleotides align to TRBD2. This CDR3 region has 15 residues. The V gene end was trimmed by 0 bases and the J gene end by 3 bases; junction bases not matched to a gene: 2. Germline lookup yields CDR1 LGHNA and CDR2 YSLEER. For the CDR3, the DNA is TGCGCCAGCAGCCAAGAGATAGCGGGCTACAATGAGCAGTTCTTC. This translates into CASSQEIAGYNEQFF.